Below, 7 T cell receptor beta chains from the same sample are listed, as sequenced in a study of T cell responses to AZD1222 COVID-19 vaccine (dated by TCRdb to about 2021). Library construction relied on the immunoSEQ multiplex PCR assay. TCRdb obtained this table from immuneACCESS and retained in-frame rearrangements with V and J assigned. These tables miss some clones; where compared with another copy, unresolved V genes account for less than half of the shortfall, and the remainder is unexplained. For this sample the table gives about 150,000 clones, of which 88% were detected only once. In total, the top ten clones hold approximately 2.1% of the sample. Sample time point, as interpreted from the label and publication: baseline before first vaccination. Sequencing was performed on peripheral blood, taken on day 0 of AZD1222 vaccination. The receptors here all came from an adult in good health.

This clone occurred once. The chain carries TRBV28 and TRBJ1-1; D is unclear. This CDR3 region has 12 residues. Germline V CDR1 and CDR2: MDHEN, SYDVKM. The V and J ends lost 8 bases and 1 base respectively, with 8 bases between them. Here the CDR3 reads CASGMWNTEAFF. CDR3 sequence (DNA): TGTGCCAGCGGGATGTGGAACACTGAAGCTTTCTTT.

V gene TRBV2 combines with J gene TRBJ1-4; weak D call: TRBD1 (6 bases). Germline V gene lookup returns CDR1 SNHLY and CDR2 FYNNEI. Trimming shortened V by 6 bases and J by 0 bases, and 11 bases separated the two germline ends. The CDR3 is made up of 15 amino acids. CDR3 nucleotide sequence: TGTGCCAGCAGCGGGAGGGGGGCAACTAATGAAAAACTGTTTTTT. It is translated as CASSGRGATNEKLFF.

On this clone itself: Different DNA sequences within this sample yield the same CDR3. This chain links TRBV7-9 with TRBJ2-7; perhaps TRBD2 as D (5 bases). Trimming took 5 bases from V and 4 from J, leaving 12 bases between them. Germline loops: CDR1 SEHNR, CDR2 FQNEAQ (reference sequence). The CDR3 has 13 residues. This chain's CDR3 is CASSRTDFYEQYF. CDR3 sequence (DNA): TGTGCCAGCAGCCGCACGGACTTTTACGAGCAGTACTTC.

The chain joins TRBV7-2 to TRBJ1-2, with unresolved D. V dropped 5 bases and J dropped 4 bases, with 8 bases sitting between them. In germline, CDR1 is SGHTA, CDR2 FQGNSA. There are 12 residues in the CDR3. CDR3 loop: CASSPPPYGYTF. CDR3 bases: TGTGCCAGCAGCCCACCCCCCTATGGCTACACCTTC.

The chain has TRBV29-1 and TRBJ1-1; D is unclear. Trimming pared 4 bases from V and 4 bases from J, leaving 13 bases between. The CDR3 runs 13 residues. CDR1 SQVTM and CDR2 ANQGSEA come from the germline V gene. In nucleotides, the CDR3 is TGCAGCGTTGTGGCCTTCGGAGTCACTGAAGCTTTCTTT. Translation gives CSVVAFGVTEAFF. The whole variable domain, remainder taken from reference TRBV29-1 and TRBJ1-1, is SAVISQKPSRDICQRGTSLTIQCQVDSQVTMMFWYRQQPGQSLTLIATANQGSEATYESGFVIDKFPISRPNLTFSTLTVSNMSPEDSSIYLCSVVAFGVTEAFFGQGTRLTVV.

This clone was observed a few times. The rearrangement links TRBV18 to TRBJ1-1; D uncertain. V lost 1 base to trimming and J lost 6 bases, with 9 bases between them. From germline, CDR1 is KGHSH and CDR2 LQKENI. This CDR3 is built from 13 residues. The CDR3 loop reads CASSPQGSAEAFF. DNA for the CDR3: TGTGCCAGCTCACCACAGGGCAGTGCTGAAGCTTTCTTT.

This clone was counted a single time. The chain carries TRBV19 and TRBJ2-7; D remains unclear. V shed 1 base and J shed 1 base, with 5 bases lying between them. This CDR3 contains 13 residues. Germline lookup yields CDR1 LNHDA and CDR2 SQIVND (reference sequence). The CDR3 loop reads CASSIGLSYEQYF. CDR3 sequence (DNA): TGTGCCAGTAGTATAGGGTTGTCCTACGAGCAGTACTTC.